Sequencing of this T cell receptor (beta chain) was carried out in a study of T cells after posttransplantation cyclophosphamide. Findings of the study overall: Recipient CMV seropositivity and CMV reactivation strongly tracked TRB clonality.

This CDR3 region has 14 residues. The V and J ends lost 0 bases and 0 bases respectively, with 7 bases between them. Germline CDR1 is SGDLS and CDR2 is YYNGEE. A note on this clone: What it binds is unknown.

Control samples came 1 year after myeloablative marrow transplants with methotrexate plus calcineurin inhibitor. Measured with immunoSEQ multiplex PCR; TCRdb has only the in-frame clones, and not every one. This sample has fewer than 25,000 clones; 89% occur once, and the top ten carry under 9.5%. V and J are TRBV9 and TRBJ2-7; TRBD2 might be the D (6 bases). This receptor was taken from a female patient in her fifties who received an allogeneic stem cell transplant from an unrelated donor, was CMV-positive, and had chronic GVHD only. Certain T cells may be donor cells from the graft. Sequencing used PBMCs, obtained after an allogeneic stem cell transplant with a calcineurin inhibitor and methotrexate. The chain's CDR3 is CASSVGGNSYEQYF. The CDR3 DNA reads TGTGCCAGCAGCGTAGGCGGGAACTCCTACGAGCAGTACTTC.